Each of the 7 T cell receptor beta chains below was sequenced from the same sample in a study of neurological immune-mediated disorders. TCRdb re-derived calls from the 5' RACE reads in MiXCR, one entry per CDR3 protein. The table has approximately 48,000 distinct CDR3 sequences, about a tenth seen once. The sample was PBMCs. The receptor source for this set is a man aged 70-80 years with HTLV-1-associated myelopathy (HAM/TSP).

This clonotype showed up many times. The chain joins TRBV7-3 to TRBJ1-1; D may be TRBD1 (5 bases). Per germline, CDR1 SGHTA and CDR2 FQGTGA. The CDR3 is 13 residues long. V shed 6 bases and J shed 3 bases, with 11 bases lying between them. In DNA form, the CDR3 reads TGTGCCAGCAGACGGACACAGGACACTGAAGCTTTCTTT. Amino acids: CASRRTQDTEAFF.

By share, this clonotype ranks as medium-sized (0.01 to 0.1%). Here the CDR3 DNA reads TGCAGTGCTAGGGACGCCGCCGGGAACACTGAAGCTTTCTTT. Translated, it gives CSARDAAGNTEAFF. This chain uses TRBV20-1 with TRBJ1-1; D gene ambiguous. Trimming pared 3 bases from V and 1 base from J, leaving 12 bases between. There are 14 residues in the CDR3. The germline gives CDR1 DFQATT, CDR2 SNEGSKA (reference sequence).

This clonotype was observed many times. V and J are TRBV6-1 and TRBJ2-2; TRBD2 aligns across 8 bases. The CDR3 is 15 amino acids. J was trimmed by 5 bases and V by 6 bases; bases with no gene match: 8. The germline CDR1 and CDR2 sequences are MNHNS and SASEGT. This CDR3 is CASSKAGVYTGELFF. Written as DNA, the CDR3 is TGTGCCAGCAGCAAAGCGGGAGTGTATACCGGGGAGCTGTTTTTT.

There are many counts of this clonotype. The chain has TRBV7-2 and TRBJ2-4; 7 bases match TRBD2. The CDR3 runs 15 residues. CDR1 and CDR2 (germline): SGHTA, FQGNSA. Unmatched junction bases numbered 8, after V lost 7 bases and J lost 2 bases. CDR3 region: CASTPPGTTKNIQYF. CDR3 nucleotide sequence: TGTGCCAGCACCCCCCCTGGGACTACCAAAAACATTCAGTACTTC.

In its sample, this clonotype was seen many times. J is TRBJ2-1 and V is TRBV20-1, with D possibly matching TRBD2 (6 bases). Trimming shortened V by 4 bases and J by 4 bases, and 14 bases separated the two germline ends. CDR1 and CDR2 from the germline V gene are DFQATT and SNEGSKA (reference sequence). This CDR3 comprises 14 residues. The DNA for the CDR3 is TGCAGTGCTATGTCGGGAGACATATACAATGAGCAGTTCTTC. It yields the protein CSAMSGDIYNEQFF.

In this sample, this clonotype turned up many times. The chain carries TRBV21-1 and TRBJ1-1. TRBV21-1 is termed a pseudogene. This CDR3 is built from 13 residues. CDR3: CASSMFGNTEAFF. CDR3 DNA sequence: TGTGCCAGCAGCATGTTCGGGAACACTGAAGCTTTCTTT.

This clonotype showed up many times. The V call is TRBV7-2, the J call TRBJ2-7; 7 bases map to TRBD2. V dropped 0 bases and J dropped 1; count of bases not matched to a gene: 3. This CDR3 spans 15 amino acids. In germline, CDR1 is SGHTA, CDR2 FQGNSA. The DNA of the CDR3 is TGTGCCAGCAGCTTAGCGGGAGGGGAGTCCTACGAGCAGTACTTC. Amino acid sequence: CASSLAGGESYEQYF.